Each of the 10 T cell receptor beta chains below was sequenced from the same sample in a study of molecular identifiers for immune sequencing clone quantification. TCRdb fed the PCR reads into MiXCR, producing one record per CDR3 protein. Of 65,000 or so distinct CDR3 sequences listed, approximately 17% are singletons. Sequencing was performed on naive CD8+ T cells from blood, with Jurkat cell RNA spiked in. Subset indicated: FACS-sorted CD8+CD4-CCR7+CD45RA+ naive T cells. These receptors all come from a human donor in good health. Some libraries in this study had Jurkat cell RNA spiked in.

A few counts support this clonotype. This CDR3 reads CASSQESSGGGTDTQYF. CDR3 bases: TGTGCCAGCAGCCAAGAATCTAGCGGGGGGGGCACAGATACGCAGTATTTT. The chain employs TRBV3-1 and TRBJ2-3; 12 bases are shared with TRBD2. The ends lost 0 bases at V and 1 base at J; junction bases unmatched: 2. CDR3 length: 17 residues. Germline-derived CDR1 and CDR2 are LGHDT and YNNKEL (reference sequence).

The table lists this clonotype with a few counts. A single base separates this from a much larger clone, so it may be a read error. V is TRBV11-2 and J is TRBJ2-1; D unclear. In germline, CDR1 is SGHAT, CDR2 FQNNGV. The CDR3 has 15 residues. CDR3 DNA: TGTGCCAGCAGCCCCCGTTGGGCAGTGAACAATGGGCAGTTCTTC. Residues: CASSPRWAVNNGQFF. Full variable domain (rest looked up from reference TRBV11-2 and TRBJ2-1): EAGVAQSPRYKIIEKRQSVAFWCNPISGHATLYWYQQILGQGPKLLIQFQNNGVVDDSQLPKDRFSAERLKGVDSTLKIQPAKLEDSAVYLCASSPRWAVNNGQFFGPGTRLTVL.

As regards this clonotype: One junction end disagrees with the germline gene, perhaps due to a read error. The CDR3 is CTSSPELSSYNSPLRF. CDR3 bases: TGCACCAGCAGCCCTGAATTGAGCTCCTATAATTCACCCCTCCGCTTT. The chain uses TRBV4-1 and TRBJ1-6; D call uncertain. CDR3 length equals 16 residues. Germline V gene data show CDR1 as MGHRA and CDR2 as YSYEKL.

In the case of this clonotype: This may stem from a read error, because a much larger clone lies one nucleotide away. The CDR3 here is CASSGGTTSTGELFF. The CDR3 nucleotides are TGCGCCAGCTCCGGGGGGACAACGAGCACCGGGGAGCTGTTTTTT. The chain employs TRBV5-1 and TRBJ2-2; D perhaps matches TRBD2 (7 bases). V was cut by 7 bases and J by 4 bases, with 17 bases left in between. CDR1 and CDR2 (germline): SGHRS, YFSETQ. The CDR3 is made up of 15 amino acids.

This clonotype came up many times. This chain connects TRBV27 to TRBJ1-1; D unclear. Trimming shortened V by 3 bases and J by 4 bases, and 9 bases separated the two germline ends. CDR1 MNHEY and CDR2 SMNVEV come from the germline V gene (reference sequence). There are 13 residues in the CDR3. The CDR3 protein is CASSFSQFTEAFF. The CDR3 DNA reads TGTGCCAGCAGTTTCTCCCAGTTCACTGAAGCTTTCTTT.

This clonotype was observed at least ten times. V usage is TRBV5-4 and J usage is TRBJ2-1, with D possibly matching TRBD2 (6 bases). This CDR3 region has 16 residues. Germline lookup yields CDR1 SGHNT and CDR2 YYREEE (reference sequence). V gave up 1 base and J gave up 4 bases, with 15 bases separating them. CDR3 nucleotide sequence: TGTGCCAGCAGCTTGCCGTACGGGGAGGAGTACAATGAGCAGTTCTTC. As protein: CASSLPYGEEYNEQFF.

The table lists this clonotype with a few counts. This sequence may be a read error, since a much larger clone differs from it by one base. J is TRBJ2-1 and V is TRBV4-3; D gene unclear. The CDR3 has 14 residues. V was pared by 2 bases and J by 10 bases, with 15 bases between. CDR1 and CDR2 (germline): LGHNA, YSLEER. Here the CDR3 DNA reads TGCGCCAGCAGCCAAACCAAGATTTTCCCCGAGCAGTTCTTC. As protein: CASSQTKIFPEQFF.

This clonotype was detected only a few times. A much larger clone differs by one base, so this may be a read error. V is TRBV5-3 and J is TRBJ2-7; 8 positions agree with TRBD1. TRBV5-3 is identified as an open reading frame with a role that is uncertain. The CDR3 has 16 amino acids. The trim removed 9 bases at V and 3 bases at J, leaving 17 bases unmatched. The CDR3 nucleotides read TGTGCCAACAGCTTGGATATCGGACAGGGAGGCTACGAGCAGTACTTC. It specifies CANSLDIGQGGYEQYF.

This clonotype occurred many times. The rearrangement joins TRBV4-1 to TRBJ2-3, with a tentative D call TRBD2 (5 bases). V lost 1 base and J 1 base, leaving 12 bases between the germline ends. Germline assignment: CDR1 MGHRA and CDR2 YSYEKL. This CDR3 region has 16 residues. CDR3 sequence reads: CASSQGGSGRTDTQYF. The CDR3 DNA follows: TGCGCCAGCAGCCAAGGTGGGAGCGGTCGCACAGATACGCAGTATTTT.

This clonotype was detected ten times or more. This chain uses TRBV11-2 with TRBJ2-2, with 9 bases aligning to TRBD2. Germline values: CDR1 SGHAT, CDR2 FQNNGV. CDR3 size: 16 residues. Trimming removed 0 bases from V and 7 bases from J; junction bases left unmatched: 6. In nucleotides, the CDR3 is TGTGCCAGCAGCTTAGACGTAGCGGGAGAGAGCGGGGAGCTGTTTTTT. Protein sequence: CASSLDVAGESGELFF.